These T cell receptor beta chains were read from a single sample in a study of CD8+CD57+ T cells in acquired aplastic anemia. Each CDR3 protein gets one entry after TCRdb re-called the reads with MiXCR. Among 170,000 or so distinct CDR3 sequences listed, 45% to 50% were seen once. The sequenced sample consisted of sorted CD4+, CD8+, or CD8+CD57+ T cells (not recorded which) from PBMCs. The receptors come from a human donor with aplastic anemia. The CDR3 runs from the conserved cysteine through the conserved F or W. A D gene is named only where the DNA matches it firmly. Size is omitted from some rows. Given values are once, few, many or a class for expanded clones.

>TRBV14|TRBD2|TRBJ2-5|many
TGTGCCAGCAGCCAAGATTGGGCTAGCGGGCAAGAGACCCAGTACTTC
CASSQDWASGQETQYF
>TRBV29-1|TRBD2|TRBJ2-3|NA
TGCAGCGTTGAAATGCTAGCGGGGATCACAGATACGCAGTATTTT
CSVEMLAGITDTQYF
>TRBV2|NA|TRBJ1-6|NA
TGTGCCAGCAGAAGGAACAATTCACCCCTCCACTTT
CASRRNNSPLHF
>TRBV5-1|NA|TRBJ2-7|many
TGCGCCAGCAGCTTGGGAGGGCTTACCTACGAGCAGTACTTC
CASSLGGLTYEQYF
>TRBV2|NA|TRBJ2-1|many
TGTGCCAGCAGTGACCTCAGGGTATCGGCGATCAATGAGCAGTTCTTC
CASSDLRVSAINEQFF
>TRBV11-2|NA|TRBJ2-2|NA
TGTGCCACGAACGGGGGGCTAAGGTTATTGTCGAACACCGGGGAGCTGTTTTTT
CATNGGLRLLSNTGELFF
>TRBV29-1|NA|TRBJ2-5|NA
TGCAGCGTTGAAATCTTAGGGCTCGGGGGCCGTGACCAAGAGACCCAGTACTTC
CSVEILGLGGRDQETQYF
>TRBV7-8|TRBD1|TRBJ2-7|NA
TGTGCCAGCAGCCCCCGTAGCAGGACAGGGGACGAGCAGTACTTC
CASSPRSRTGDEQYF
>TRBV2|NA|TRBJ2-2|many
TGTGCCAGGGGGGGTAACAGCGGGGAGCTGTTTTTT
CARGGNSGELFF
>TRBV7-7|NA|TRBJ2-5|NA
TGTGCTAGCAGCTTATATATCCAAGAGACCCAGTACTTC
CASSLYIQETQYF
>TRBV4-1|TRBD1|TRBJ2-7|many
TGCGCCAGCAGCCAAGAGGCAGCGACAGGGGCCTACGAGCAGTACTTC
CASSQEAATGAYEQYF
>TRBV10-2|NA|TRBJ2-1|many
TGCGCCAGCAGTGATGAATTCCCCGTTATAAATGAGCAGTTCTTC
CASSDEFPVINEQFF
>TRBV7-3|NA|TRBJ2-2|NA
TGTGCCAGCAGCGACCTTGGGACGGGCGGGGAGCTGTTTTTT
CASSDLGTGGELFF
>TRBV20-1|NA|TRBJ2-5|once
TGCAGTGCCAAGAGTACAGCAAGGGAGACCCAGTACTTC
CSAKSTARETQYF
>TRBV20-1|NA|TRBJ1-1|NA
TGCAGTGCTAGAGATAAGGGGTGGGTAGCTTTCTTT
CSARDKGWVAFF